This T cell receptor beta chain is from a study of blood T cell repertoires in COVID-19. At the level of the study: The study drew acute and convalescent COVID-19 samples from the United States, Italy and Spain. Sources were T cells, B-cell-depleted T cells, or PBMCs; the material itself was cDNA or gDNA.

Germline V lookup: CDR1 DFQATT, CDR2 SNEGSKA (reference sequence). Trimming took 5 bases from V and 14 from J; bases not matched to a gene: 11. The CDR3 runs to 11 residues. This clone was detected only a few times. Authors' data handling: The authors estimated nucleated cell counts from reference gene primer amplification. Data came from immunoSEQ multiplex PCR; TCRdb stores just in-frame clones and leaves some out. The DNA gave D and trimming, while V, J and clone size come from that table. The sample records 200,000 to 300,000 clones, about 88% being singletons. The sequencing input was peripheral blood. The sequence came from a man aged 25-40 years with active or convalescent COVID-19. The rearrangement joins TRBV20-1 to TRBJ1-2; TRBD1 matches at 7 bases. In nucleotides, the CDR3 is TGCAGTGCTCCCCGTCGTTCAGGGGGAACCTTC. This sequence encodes CSAPRRSGGTF.